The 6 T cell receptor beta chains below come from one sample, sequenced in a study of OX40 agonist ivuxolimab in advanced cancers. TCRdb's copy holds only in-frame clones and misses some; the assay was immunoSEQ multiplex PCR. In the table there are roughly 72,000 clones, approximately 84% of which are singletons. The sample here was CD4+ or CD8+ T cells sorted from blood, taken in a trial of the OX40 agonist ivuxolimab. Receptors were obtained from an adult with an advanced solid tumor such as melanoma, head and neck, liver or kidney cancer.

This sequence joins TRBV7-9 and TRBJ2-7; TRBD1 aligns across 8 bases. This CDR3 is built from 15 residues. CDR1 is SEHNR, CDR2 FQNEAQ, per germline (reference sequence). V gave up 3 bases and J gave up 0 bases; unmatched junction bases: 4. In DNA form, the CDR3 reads TGTGCCAGCAGCTTTGGGACAGGAAGCTCCTACGAGCAGTACTTC. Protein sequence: CASSFGTGSSYEQYF.

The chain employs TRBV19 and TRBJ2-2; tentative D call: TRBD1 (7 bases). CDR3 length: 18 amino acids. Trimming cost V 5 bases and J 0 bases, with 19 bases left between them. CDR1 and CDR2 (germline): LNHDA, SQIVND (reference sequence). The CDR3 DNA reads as TGTGCCAGTAGTCCGCGGGACAGAGTACTCGCGAACACCGGGGAGCTGTTTTTT. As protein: CASSPRDRVLANTGELFF. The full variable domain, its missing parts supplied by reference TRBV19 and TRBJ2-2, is DGGITQSPKYLFRKEGQNVTLSCEQNLNHDAMYWYRQDPGQGLRLIYYSQIVNDFQKGDIAEGYSVSREKKESFPLTVTSAQKNPTAFYLCASSPRDRVLANTGELFFGEGSRLTVL.

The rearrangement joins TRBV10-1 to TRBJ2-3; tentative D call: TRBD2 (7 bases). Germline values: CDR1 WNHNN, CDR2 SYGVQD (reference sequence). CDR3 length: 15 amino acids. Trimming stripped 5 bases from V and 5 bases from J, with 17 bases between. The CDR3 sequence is CASSLRGGPKDTQYF. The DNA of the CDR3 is TGCGCCAGCAGTCTCCGCGGGGGCCCGAAAGATACGCAGTATTTT.

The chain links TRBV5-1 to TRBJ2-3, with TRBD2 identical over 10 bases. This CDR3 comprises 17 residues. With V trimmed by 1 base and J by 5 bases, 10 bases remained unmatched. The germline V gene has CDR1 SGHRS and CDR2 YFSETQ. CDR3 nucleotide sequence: TGCGCCAGCAGCTTGTCCAGCGGGGGGGTTTCTGGAGATACGCAGTATTTT. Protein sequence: CASSLSSGGVSGDTQYF.

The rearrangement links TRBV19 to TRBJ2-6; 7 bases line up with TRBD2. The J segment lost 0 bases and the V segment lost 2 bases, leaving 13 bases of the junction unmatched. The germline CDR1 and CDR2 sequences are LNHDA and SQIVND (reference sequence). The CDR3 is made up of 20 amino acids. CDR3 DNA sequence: TGTGCCAGTAGTATAACCCTGGGGAGGGCGCTAACCTCTGGGGCCAACGTCCTGACTTTC. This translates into CASSITLGRALTSGANVLTF.

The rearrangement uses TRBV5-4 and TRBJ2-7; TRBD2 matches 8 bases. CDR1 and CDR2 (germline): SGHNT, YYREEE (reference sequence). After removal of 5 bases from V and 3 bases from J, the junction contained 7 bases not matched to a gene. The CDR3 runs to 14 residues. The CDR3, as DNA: TGTGCCAGCAGTCTTAGCGGGAAGCACTACGAGCAGTACTTC. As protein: CASSLSGKHYEQYF.